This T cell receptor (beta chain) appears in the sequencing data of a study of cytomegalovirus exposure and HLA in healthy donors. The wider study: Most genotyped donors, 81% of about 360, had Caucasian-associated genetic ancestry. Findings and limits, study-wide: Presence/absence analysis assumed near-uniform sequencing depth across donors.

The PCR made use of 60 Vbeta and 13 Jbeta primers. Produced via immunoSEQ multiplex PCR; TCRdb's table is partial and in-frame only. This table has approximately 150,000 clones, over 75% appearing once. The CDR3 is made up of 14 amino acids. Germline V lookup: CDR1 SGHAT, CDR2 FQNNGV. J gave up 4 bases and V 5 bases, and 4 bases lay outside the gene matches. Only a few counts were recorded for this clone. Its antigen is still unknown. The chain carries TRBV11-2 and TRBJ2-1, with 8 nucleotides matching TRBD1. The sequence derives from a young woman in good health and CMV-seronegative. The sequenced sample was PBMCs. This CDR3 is CASSATGGYNEQFF. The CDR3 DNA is TGTGCCAGCAGCGCCACAGGGGGTTACAATGAGCAGTTCTTC.